The rows below give T cell receptor beta chains drawn from one sample of a study of blood T cell repertoires in COVID-19. This table comes from immunoSEQ multiplex PCR, and its TCRdb copy is limited to in-frame clones, with some not included. The sample holds more than 150,000 clones, about 93% seen once. What was sequenced was peripheral blood. Source of these receptors: a man aged 25-45 years with COVID-19, enrolled during active disease. Each CDR3 is given with its conserved first and last residue. The order of the fields is clone size, D gene, V gene, J gene, CDR3 DNA, CDR3 protein. A D gene is named only where the DNA matches it firmly. Rows may omit the clone size; those that give it use once, few, many or a size class.

.	.	TRBV10-3	TRBJ1-4	TGTGCCATCAGTGCGGGGGGGCCATATGAAAAACTGTTTTTT	CAISAGGPYEKLFF
.	TRBD2	TRBV18	TRBJ2-4	TGTGCCAGCTCCCCTAGCGGGGGAAACATTCAGTACTTC	CASSPSGGNIQYF
.	TRBD2	TRBV7-9	TRBJ2-3	TGTGCCAGCAGCGCACTAGCGGGGGTAGATACGCAGTATTTT	CASSALAGVDTQYF
.	TRBD1	TRBV11-2	TRBJ1-1	TGTGCCAGCAGCAACGGACAGGGGTTGGATACTGAAGCTTTCTTT	CASSNGQGLDTEAFF
medium-sized	.	TRBV9	TRBJ1-5	TGTGCCAGCAGCGCGACAGATAGCAATCAGCCCCAGCATTTT	CASSATDSNQPQHF
.	.	TRBV29-1	TRBJ2-7	TGCAGCGTTGAACTATTGGACAGAACCCCCTACGAGCAGTACTTC	CSVELLDRTPYEQYF
.	.	TRBV4-1	TRBJ2-7	TGCGCCAGCAGCCAGGGCCGCACAGGCGGGGTTCAGTACTTC	CASSQGRTGGVQYF
.	.	TRBV6-8	TRBJ2-2	TGTGCCAGCAGTCCAAATGTACGCCGGACTCCCCGAGGCGGGGAGCTGTTTTTT	CASSPNVRRTPRGGELFF
few	TRBD1	TRBV27	TRBJ1-2	TGTGCCACCTGGACAGGGATGGGGCGAGACGGCTACACCTTC	CATWTGMGRDGYTF
.	TRBD1	TRBV5-4	TRBJ2-5	TGTGCCAGCAGCTTGTACAGGGGGGCACAAGAGACCCAGTACTTC	CASSLYRGAQETQYF
.	.	TRBV29-1	TRBJ1-2	TGCAGCGTTGAAGATCGTTCGGCAGGGGTGTTCTATGGCTACACCTTC	CSVEDRSAGVFYGYTF
.	TRBD1	TRBV19	TRBJ1-4	TGTGCCAGTTACGACAGGGGGGTGTCTAATGAAAAACTGTTTTTT	CASYDRGVSNEKLFF
.	TRBD2	TRBV4-1	TRBJ2-7	TGCGCCAGCAGCCAAAGGTCGCGGGGGGGAACGGGCGAGCAGTACTTC	CASSQRSRGGTGEQYF
.	TRBD1	TRBV9	TRBJ1-1	TGTGCCAGCAGCGTAGATTCAGCAGGGGCAGGGGGCGCGTACACTGAAGCTTTCTTT	CASSVDSAGAGGAYTEAFF
.	TRBD1	TRBV7-6	TRBJ1-2	TGTGCCAGCAGTCCAGGGACAGGGGCTTATGGCTACACCTTC	CASSPGTGAYGYTF
.	TRBD1	TRBV7-2	TRBJ1-6	TGTGCCAGCAGCCCCGGACTGGACAGGGGAAGAACACCCCTCCACTTT	CASSPGLDRGRTPLHF
.	TRBD1	TRBV4-1	TRBJ1-1	TGCGCCAGCAGCCAAGGGACAGGTTTGAACACTGAAGCTTTCTTT	CASSQGTGLNTEAFF
.	.	TRBV19	TRBJ2-2	TGTGCCAGTAGTGCCCTATGGACCGGGGAGCTGTTTTTT	CASSALWTGELFF